This TCR beta chain was observed in a study of cytomegalovirus exposure and HLA in healthy donors. CDR1 is LNHDA and CDR2 is SQIVND in the germline V gene (reference sequence). The junction had 5 bases not matched to a gene; V was cut back by 4 bases and J by 0 bases. The CDR3 length is 15 residues. Use of 60 Vbeta and 13 Jbeta primers characterized the PCR. In the original analysis: Later reanalysis found around 84 million unique TCR beta chains, some 10 million of them shared. Sequencing was performed with immunoSEQ multiplex PCR; in TCRdb, only in-frame clones are kept and a portion is missing. The DNA gave D and trimming, while V, J and clone size come from that table. The sample contains some 130,000 clones, around 73% of which appear only once.

V and J are TRBV19 and TRBJ1-1; 7 bases fit TRBD1. The sample taken for sequencing was PBMCs. This TCR derives from a female donor in good health and CMV-seronegative. CDR3 sequence (DNA): TGTGCCAGTAGTAAGGGGGCTGACTTGAACACTGAAGCTTTCTTT. The encoded protein is CASSKGADLNTEAFF.